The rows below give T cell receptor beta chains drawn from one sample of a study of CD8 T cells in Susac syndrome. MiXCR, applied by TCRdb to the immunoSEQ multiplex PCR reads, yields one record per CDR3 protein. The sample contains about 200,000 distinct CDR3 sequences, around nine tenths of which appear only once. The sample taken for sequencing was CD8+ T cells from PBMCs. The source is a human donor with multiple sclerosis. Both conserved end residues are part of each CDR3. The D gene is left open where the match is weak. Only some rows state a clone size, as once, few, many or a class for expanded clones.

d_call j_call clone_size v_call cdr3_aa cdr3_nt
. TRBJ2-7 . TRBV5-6 CASSFGGSRYEQYF TGTGCCAGCAGCTTCGGAGGCTCCCGCTACGAGCAGTACTTC
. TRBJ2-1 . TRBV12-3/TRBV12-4 CASSWGGQAGVNKNEQFF TGTGCCAGCAGTTGGGGGGGACAGGCCGGTGTCAATAAGAATGAGCAGTTCTTC
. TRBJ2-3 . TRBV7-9 CASSPPQSADTQYF TGTGCCAGCAGCCCCCCGCAATCCGCAGATACGCAGTATTTT
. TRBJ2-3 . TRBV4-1 CASSLIGLSTDTQYF TGCGCCAGCAGCCTGATTGGACTAAGCACAGATACGCAGTATTTT
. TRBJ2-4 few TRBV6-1 CASSSGIQYF TGTGCCAGCAGCTCGGGCATTCAGTACTTC
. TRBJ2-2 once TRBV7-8 CASSLRGTGELFF TGTGCCAGCAGCTTAAGGGGGACCGGGGAGCTGTTTTTT
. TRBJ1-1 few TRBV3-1 CASRTAMNTEAFF TGTGCCAGCCGGACAGCAATGAACACTGAAGCTTTCTTT
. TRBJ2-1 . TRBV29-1 CSVVDNEQFF TGCAGCGTTGTAGACAATGAGCAGTTCTTC
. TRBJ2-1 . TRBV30 CAWSVWGPREDEQFF TGTGCCTGGAGTGTTTGGGGACCGAGGGAGGATGAGCAGTTCTTC
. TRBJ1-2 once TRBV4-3 CASSHTEQGPYGYTF TGCGCCAGCAGCCACACTGAACAGGGACCCTATGGCTACACCTTC
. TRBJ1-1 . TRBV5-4 CASSFRGGTEAFF TGTGCCAGCAGCTTTCGGGGGGGCACTGAAGCTTTCTTT
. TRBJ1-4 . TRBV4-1 CASSQDTGFANEKLFF TGCGCCAGCAGCCAAGACACAGGGTTTGCTAATGAAAAACTGTTTTTT
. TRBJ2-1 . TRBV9 CASSVSASYSYNEQFF TGTGCCAGCAGCGTCTCAGCCTCTTACTCCTACAATGAGCAGTTCTTC
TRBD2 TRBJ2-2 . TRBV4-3 CASSQDSGRTGELFF TGCGCCAGCAGCCAAGATAGCGGGAGGACCGGGGAGCTGTTTTTT
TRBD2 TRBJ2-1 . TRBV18 CASSPRLGTSGYNEQFF TGTGCCAGCTCACCACGACTCGGGACTAGCGGGTACAATGAGCAGTTCTTC
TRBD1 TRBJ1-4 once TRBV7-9 CASSYLGTDEKLFF TGTGCCAGCAGCTATCTCGGGACAGATGAAAAACTGTTTTTT
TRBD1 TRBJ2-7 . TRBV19 CASSIDRGPYEQYF TGTGCCAGTAGTATAGACAGGGGGCCGTACGAGCAGTACTTC
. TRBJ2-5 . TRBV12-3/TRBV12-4 CASSLIGPPGMETQYF TGTGCCAGCAGTTTAATCGGACCCCCTGGGATGGAGACCCAGTACTTC
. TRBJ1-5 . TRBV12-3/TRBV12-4 CASSFGIGTQPQHF TGTGCCAGCAGTTTTGGGATTGGAACTCAGCCCCAGCATTTT
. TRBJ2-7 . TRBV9 CASSVGDSSSYEQYF TGTGCCAGCAGCGTAGGAGACTCCAGCTCCTACGAGCAGTACTTC
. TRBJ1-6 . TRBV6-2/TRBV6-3 CASSYKQRINSPLHF TGTGCCAGCAGTTATAAGCAGAGGATTAATTCACCCCTCCACTTT
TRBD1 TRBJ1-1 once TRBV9 CASSAGQGASYGNTEAFF TGTGCCAGCAGCGCGGGACAGGGGGCGTCCTATGGGAACACTGAAGCTTTCTTT
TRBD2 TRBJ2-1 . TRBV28 CASSFNAGASYNEQFF TGTGCCAGCAGTTTTAATGCGGGAGCAAGTTACAATGAGCAGTTCTTC
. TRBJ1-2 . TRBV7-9 CASSSADYGYTF TGTGCCAGCAGCTCCGCTGACTATGGCTACACCTTC
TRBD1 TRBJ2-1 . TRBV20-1 CSPDRGRYNEQFF TGCAGTCCTGACAGGGGGAGATACAATGAGCAGTTCTTC
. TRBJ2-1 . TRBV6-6 CASSPRDWPYNEQFF TGTGCCAGCAGCCCCAGGGATTGGCCTTACAATGAGCAGTTCTTC
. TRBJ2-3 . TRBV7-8 CASSRTGTENTDTQYF TGTGCCAGCAGCCGAACCGGGACCGAAAACACAGATACGCAGTATTTT
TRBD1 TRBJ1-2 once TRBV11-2 CASSLGQGVHYGYTF TGTGCCAGCAGCTTGGGACAGGGCGTACACTATGGCTACACCTTC
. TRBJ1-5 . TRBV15 CATSGRPDSGGQPQHF TGTGCCACCAGCGGCAGACCCGACTCCGGAGGACAGCCCCAGCATTTT
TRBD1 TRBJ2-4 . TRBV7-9 CASSSDRENIQYF TGTGCCAGCAGCTCGGACAGGGAAAACATTCAGTACTTC
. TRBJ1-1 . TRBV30 CAWSEGGREAFF TGTGCCTGGAGTGAGGGGGGTCGTGAAGCTTTCTTT
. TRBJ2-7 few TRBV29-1 CSAKYNYEQYF TGCAGCGCTAAATACAACTACGAGCAGTACTTC
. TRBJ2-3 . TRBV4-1 CASSRPASTDTQYF TGCGCCAGCAGCCGGCCCGCTAGCACAGATACGCAGTATTTT
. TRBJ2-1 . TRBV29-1 CSGSRASEYNEQFF TGCAGCGGGTCTCGGGCTAGCGAGTACAATGAGCAGTTCTTC
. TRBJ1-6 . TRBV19 CASREVDGSSYNSPLHF TGTGCCAGTCGAGAAGTGGATGGGAGCTCCTATAATTCACCCCTCCACTTT
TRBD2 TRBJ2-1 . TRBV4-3 CASSQVLAGARGEQFF TGCGCCAGCAGCCAAGTCCTAGCGGGGGCCCGGGGTGAGCAGTTCTTC
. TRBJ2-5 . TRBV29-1 CSVRPLGEETQYF TGCAGCGTTCGCCCTCTGGGGGAGGAGACCCAGTACTTC
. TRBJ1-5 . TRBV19 CATHPGGNQPQHF TGTGCCACCCACCCGGGAGGGAATCAGCCCCAGCATTTT
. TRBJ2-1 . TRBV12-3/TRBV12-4 CASSPAGGNEQFF TGTGCCAGCAGCCCAGCAGGAGGCAATGAGCAGTTCTTC
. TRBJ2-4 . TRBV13 CASSLGGNIQYF TGTGCCAGCAGCTTAGGGGGAAACATTCAGTACTTC
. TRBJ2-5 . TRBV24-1 CATSDAQETQYF TGTGCCACCAGTGATGCCCAAGAGACCCAGTACTTC
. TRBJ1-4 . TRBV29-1 CSVEVGGNEKLFF TGCAGCGTTGAAGTCGGGGGCAATGAAAAACTGTTTTTT
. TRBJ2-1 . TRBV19 CASSDYNEQFF TGTGCCAGTTCAGACTACAATGAGCAGTTCTTC
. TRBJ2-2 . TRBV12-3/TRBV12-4 CASSLGLSTGELFF TGTGCCAGCAGTTTAGGACTGAGCACCGGGGAGCTGTTTTTT
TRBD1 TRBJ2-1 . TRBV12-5 CASREPGTGGPSYNEQFF TGTGCTAGCCGGGAGCCCGGGACAGGGGGACCCTCCTACAATGAGCAGTTCTTC
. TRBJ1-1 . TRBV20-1 CSAKKEGPGIGEAFF TGCAGTGCCAAAAAGGAGGGGCCCGGTATTGGTGAAGCTTTCTTT
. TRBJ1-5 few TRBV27 CASSLQGYSNQPQHF TGTGCCAGCAGTTTACAGGGGTATAGCAATCAGCCCCAGCATTTT
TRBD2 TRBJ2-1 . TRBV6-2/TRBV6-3 CASTHYPLAGAEQFF TGTGCCAGCACTCATTACCCTTTAGCGGGGGCTGAGCAGTTCTTC
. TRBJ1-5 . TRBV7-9 CASSDPHEVDQPQHF TGTGCCAGCAGCGACCCCCACGAGGTGGATCAGCCCCAGCATTTT
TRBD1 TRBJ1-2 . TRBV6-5 CASRAGTGPPYGYTF TGTGCCAGCAGGGCCGGGACAGGGCCTCCCTATGGCTACACCTTC
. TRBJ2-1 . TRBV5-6 CASSLDVSEQFF TGTGCCAGCAGCTTGGACGTGTCTGAGCAGTTCTTC
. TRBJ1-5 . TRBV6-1 CASSGYRDQPQHF TGTGCCAGCAGTGGATACAGGGATCAGCCCCAGCATTTT
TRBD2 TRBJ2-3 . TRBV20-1 CSALNGTSASDTQYF TGCAGTGCGTTAAACGGGACTAGCGCCTCCGATACGCAGTATTTT
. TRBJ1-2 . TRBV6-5 CASSYLTGYGYTF TGTGCCAGCAGTTACCTGACCGGCTATGGCTACACCTTC
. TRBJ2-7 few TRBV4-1 CASSHLGSYEQYF TGCGCCAGCAGCCATTTAGGGTCCTACGAGCAGTACTTC